This is a list of T cell receptor beta chains from one sample in a study of patients and donors after allogeneic stem cell transplantation. TCRdb reprocessed the RT-PCR reads with MiXCR, giving one entry per CDR3 protein. The table has 70,000 to 100,000 distinct CDR3 sequences, roughly 5.1% seen once. Sample: blood, either unsorted or a sorted T cell fraction (not recorded which). Receptors were obtained from a human donor who was either an allogeneic HSCT recipient or a stem cell or donor lymphocyte infusion donor (not recorded which). It is not recorded whose cells these are; they may come from a transplant donor. The CDR3 runs from the conserved cysteine through the conserved F or W. Each record gives: J gene, V gene, clone size, D gene, CDR3 DNA, CDR3 protein. D genes are given only for firm matches. Some rows have no size entry. The others give once, few or many, or a class for an expanded clone.

j_call: TRBJ1-1
v_call: TRBV14
clone_size: many
d_call: NA
cdr3_nt: TGTGCCAGCAGCCCTACCAGAGGGTGGAACACTGAAGCTTTCTTT
cdr3_aa: CASSPTRGWNTEAFF

j_call: TRBJ2-5
v_call: TRBV7-8
clone_size: few
d_call: TRBD1
cdr3_nt: TGTGCCAGCACGACAGGGAAAGAGACCCAGTACTTC
cdr3_aa: CASTTGKETQYF

j_call: TRBJ1-1
v_call: TRBV7-8
clone_size: few
d_call: NA
cdr3_nt: TGTGCCAGCAGCTTAAGCCGGATTCTGAACACTGAAGCTTTCTTT
cdr3_aa: CASSLSRILNTEAFF

j_call: TRBJ2-1
v_call: TRBV19
clone_size: NA
d_call: TRBD2
cdr3_nt: TGTGCCACTAGGCGGCTAGCGGGGGGTTACTACAATGAGCAGTTCTTC
cdr3_aa: CATRRLAGGYYNEQFF

j_call: TRBJ2-6
v_call: TRBV6-5
clone_size: many
d_call: TRBD2
cdr3_nt: TGTGCCAGCAGTTACGGGAGGGTATCTGGGGCCAACGTCCTGACTTTC
cdr3_aa: CASSYGRVSGANVLTF

j_call: TRBJ2-5
v_call: TRBV3-1
clone_size: many
d_call: NA
cdr3_nt: TGTGCCAGCAGCCAAGGTTGGGGGGTCCGGGAGACCCAGTACTTC
cdr3_aa: CASSQGWGVRETQYF

j_call: TRBJ1-3
v_call: TRBV18
clone_size: NA
d_call: NA
cdr3_nt: TGTGCCAGCTCACCGGGACTTTCAGGCTCTGGAAACACCATATATTTT
cdr3_aa: CASSPGLSGSGNTIYF

j_call: TRBJ1-1
v_call: TRBV10-2
clone_size: many
d_call: TRBD1
cdr3_nt: TGCGCCAGCAGGTACGGGACAGCGGGGGGTGAAGCTTTCTTT
cdr3_aa: CASRYGTAGGEAFF

j_call: TRBJ2-3
v_call: TRBV9
clone_size: NA
d_call: TRBD2
cdr3_nt: TGTGCCAGCAGCACCGGGACTAGCGGGAGGGACATCACAGATACGCAGTATTTT
cdr3_aa: CASSTGTSGRDITDTQYF

j_call: TRBJ2-2
v_call: TRBV7-6
clone_size: many
d_call: NA
cdr3_nt: TGTGCCAGCAGCTACGTTCTCACGAACACCGGGGAGCTGTTTTTT
cdr3_aa: CASSYVLTNTGELFF

j_call: TRBJ1-1
v_call: TRBV28
clone_size: many
d_call: TRBD1
cdr3_nt: TGTGCCAGCAGTTCTCGGGACAGGGGAATCAGTTCTTTCTTT
cdr3_aa: CASSSRDRGISSFF

j_call: TRBJ2-7
v_call: TRBV7-2
clone_size: many
d_call: NA
cdr3_nt: TGTGCCAGCAGCTTCCGGGTGACCTCCTACGAGCAGTACTTC
cdr3_aa: CASSFRVTSYEQYF

j_call: TRBJ2-5
v_call: TRBV30
clone_size: NA
d_call: TRBD2
cdr3_nt: TGTGCCTGCACTAGCGGGGGGGGTGTAGAGACCCAGTACTTC
cdr3_aa: CACTSGGGVETQYF

j_call: TRBJ2-1
v_call: TRBV24-1
clone_size: many
d_call: TRBD2
cdr3_nt: TGTGCCACCAGTGACCCCGGACTAGCGGGAGGCTTTGGCAATGAGCAGTTCTTC
cdr3_aa: CATSDPGLAGGFGNEQFF

j_call: TRBJ2-5
v_call: TRBV20-1
clone_size: many
d_call: NA
cdr3_nt: TGCAGTGCTCCTACAGGGTATAACATCGAGACCCAGTACTTC
cdr3_aa: CSAPTGYNIETQYF

j_call: TRBJ2-3
v_call: TRBV18
clone_size: many
d_call: NA
cdr3_nt: TGTGCCAGCTCAACTTACGCCGTTGGCGACACAGATACGCAGTATTTT
cdr3_aa: CASSTYAVGDTDTQYF

j_call: TRBJ1-2
v_call: TRBV2
clone_size: many
d_call: TRBD1
cdr3_nt: TGTGCCAGCAGTAAAACCGGACAGGGAGTTCGTTATGGCTACACCTTC
cdr3_aa: CASSKTGQGVRYGYTF

j_call: TRBJ2-5
v_call: TRBV7-2
clone_size: NA
d_call: NA
cdr3_nt: TGTGCCAGCAGCTTACTTTGGGGCTACCAAGAGACCCAGTACTTC
cdr3_aa: CASSLLWGYQETQYF

j_call: TRBJ2-5
v_call: TRBV20-1
clone_size: many
d_call: NA
cdr3_nt: TGCAGTGCTCGTAGAAGGGCGGGGGAGACCCAGTACTTC
cdr3_aa: CSARRRAGETQYF

j_call: TRBJ2-5
v_call: TRBV9
clone_size: many
d_call: NA
cdr3_nt: TGTGCCAGCAGCGAGGGACATGGGTCCATTCCGAGCCAGTACTTC
cdr3_aa: CASSEGHGSIPSQYF

j_call: TRBJ2-5
v_call: TRBV5-1
clone_size: NA
d_call: TRBD2
cdr3_nt: TGCGCCAGCAGCTTGGCCGGGGGGGCGATCCAAGAGACCCAGTACTTC
cdr3_aa: CASSLAGGAIQETQYF

j_call: TRBJ2-5
v_call: TRBV5-5
clone_size: many
d_call: NA
cdr3_nt: TGTGCCAGCAGCCTGGGACGGTTCCAAGAGACCCAGTACTTC
cdr3_aa: CASSLGRFQETQYF

j_call: TRBJ1-6
v_call: TRBV2
clone_size: few
d_call: TRBD1
cdr3_nt: TGTGCCAGCAGTACGACAGGGCGGGATTCACCCCTCCACTTT
cdr3_aa: CASSTTGRDSPLHF

j_call: TRBJ1-1
v_call: TRBV12-3/TRBV12-4
clone_size: many
d_call: NA
cdr3_nt: TGTGCCAGCAGTAGGCGGGGGATGAATACTGAAGCTTTCTTT
cdr3_aa: CASSRRGMNTEAFF

j_call: TRBJ1-4
v_call: TRBV5-1
clone_size: many
d_call: TRBD1
cdr3_nt: TGCGCCAGCAGCTTGGAAGCTCAGGGGGTGCGATACGAAAAACTGTTTTTT
cdr3_aa: CASSLEAQGVRYEKLFF

j_call: TRBJ1-2
v_call: TRBV12-3/TRBV12-4
clone_size: many
d_call: NA
cdr3_nt: TGTGCCAGCAGTTTAGCGCAAGGGGCTGGCTACACCTTC
cdr3_aa: CASSLAQGAGYTF

j_call: TRBJ1-1
v_call: TRBV6-1
clone_size: many
d_call: NA
cdr3_nt: TGTGCCAGCAGATGGGCTAGCCGTGGGCACACTGAAGCTTTCTTT
cdr3_aa: CASRWASRGHTEAFF

j_call: TRBJ2-7
v_call: TRBV20-1
clone_size: many
d_call: NA
cdr3_nt: TGCAGTGCTAGAGAACGGCCGGGAGTATCCGAGCAGTACTTC
cdr3_aa: CSARERPGVSEQYF

j_call: TRBJ2-7
v_call: TRBV2
clone_size: many
d_call: NA
cdr3_nt: TGTGCCAGCAGTGAAGGGATGGGGCAGTACTTC
cdr3_aa: CASSEGMGQYF

j_call: TRBJ1-2
v_call: TRBV12-3/TRBV12-4
clone_size: NA
d_call: NA
cdr3_nt: TGTGCCAGCTCCCCGGACCCGTGGAACTATGGCTACACCTTC
cdr3_aa: CASSPDPWNYGYTF

j_call: TRBJ2-7
v_call: TRBV10-3
clone_size: many
d_call: NA
cdr3_nt: TGTGCCATCAGTGACACCGCCCCGGGCGAGCAGTACTTC
cdr3_aa: CAISDTAPGEQYF

j_call: TRBJ2-1
v_call: TRBV7-2
clone_size: many
d_call: NA
cdr3_nt: TGTGCCAGCAGCTCCAGGGGTAGGATCCTATCCTACAATGAGCAGTTCTTC
cdr3_aa: CASSSRGRILSYNEQFF

j_call: TRBJ1-6
v_call: TRBV7-9
clone_size: few
d_call: TRBD1
cdr3_nt: TGTGCCAGCACCCTAACAGGGGCGGATTCACCCCTCCACTTT
cdr3_aa: CASTLTGADSPLHF

j_call: TRBJ2-4
v_call: TRBV10-3
clone_size: NA
d_call: TRBD2
cdr3_nt: TGTGCCATCAGCCCTTCTAGCGGGAGAGCCAAAAACATTCAGTACTTC
cdr3_aa: CAISPSSGRAKNIQYF

j_call: TRBJ1-6
v_call: TRBV27
clone_size: many
d_call: NA
cdr3_nt: TGTGCCAGCAGTTTTCGGCAGGGGAGTTCACCCCTCCACTTT
cdr3_aa: CASSFRQGSSPLHF

j_call: TRBJ1-5
v_call: TRBV20-1
clone_size: many
d_call: NA
cdr3_nt: TGCAGTGTGGTGACAGGAGGTATGCAGCCCCAGCATTTT
cdr3_aa: CSVVTGGMQPQHF

j_call: TRBJ1-1
v_call: TRBV5-1
clone_size: many
d_call: NA
cdr3_nt: TGCGCCAGCACATCAATGGCCGCGAACACTGAAGCTTTCTTT
cdr3_aa: CASTSMAANTEAFF

j_call: TRBJ2-7
v_call: TRBV28
clone_size: many
d_call: TRBD1
cdr3_nt: TGTGCCAGCAGCCCAGGGGCCCTAGTCCGGGACAGAGTCTCCTACGAGCAGTACTTC
cdr3_aa: CASSPGALVRDRVSYEQYF

j_call: TRBJ1-1
v_call: TRBV4-2
clone_size: many
d_call: NA
cdr3_nt: TGTGCCAGCAGCCAAGATCTTGCTGTTAACACTGAAGCTTTCTTT
cdr3_aa: CASSQDLAVNTEAFF

j_call: TRBJ1-5
v_call: TRBV4-2
clone_size: many
d_call: NA
cdr3_nt: TGTGCCAGCAGCCAAGAACCAGGGGCAGCTAATCAGCCCCAGCATTTT
cdr3_aa: CASSQEPGAANQPQHF

j_call: TRBJ2-7
v_call: TRBV27
clone_size: many
d_call: NA
cdr3_nt: TGTGCCAGCAGTCCCTTCTGGATAGATTCCTCCTACGAGCAGTACTTC
cdr3_aa: CASSPFWIDSSYEQYF

j_call: TRBJ2-7
v_call: TRBV27
clone_size: many
d_call: TRBD2
cdr3_nt: TGTGCCAGCCGCCGGGGGTCAACGGGGGGGGAGCAGTACTTC
cdr3_aa: CASRRGSTGGEQYF

j_call: TRBJ2-2
v_call: TRBV3-1
clone_size: many
d_call: NA
cdr3_nt: TGTGCCAGCAGCCGTAGGGACACCGGGGAGCTGTTTTTT
cdr3_aa: CASSRRDTGELFF

j_call: TRBJ2-1
v_call: TRBV20-1
clone_size: many
d_call: TRBD2
cdr3_nt: TGCAGTTCCACCCGTGGGACTAGCGTAAATGAGCAGTTCTTC
cdr3_aa: CSSTRGTSVNEQFF

j_call: TRBJ2-1
v_call: TRBV12-3/TRBV12-4
clone_size: many
d_call: TRBD2
cdr3_nt: TGTGCCAGCACACCCGGGGGGGGTTACAATGAGCAGTTCTTC
cdr3_aa: CASTPGGGYNEQFF

j_call: TRBJ2-7
v_call: TRBV20-1
clone_size: many
d_call: TRBD1
cdr3_nt: TGCAGTGCGGTATCAGGGGGCAGAGCCTACGAGCAGTACTTC
cdr3_aa: CSAVSGGRAYEQYF

j_call: TRBJ2-7
v_call: TRBV9
clone_size: many
d_call: NA
cdr3_nt: TGTGCCAGCAGCGTAAGGGCAGACCCTCGCGAGCAGTACTTC
cdr3_aa: CASSVRADPREQYF

j_call: TRBJ1-6
v_call: TRBV7-9
clone_size: NA
d_call: TRBD1
cdr3_nt: TGTGCCAGCGGACAGGAGAGTAATTCACCCCTCCACTTT
cdr3_aa: CASGQESNSPLHF

j_call: TRBJ2-1
v_call: TRBV28
clone_size: NA
d_call: TRBD2
cdr3_nt: TGTGCCAGCAGTTTAGGGGTAGCGGGGACCAATGAGCAGTTCTTC
cdr3_aa: CASSLGVAGTNEQFF

j_call: TRBJ2-5
v_call: TRBV25-1
clone_size: many
d_call: TRBD1
cdr3_nt: TGTGCCAGCAGTGATTATAAGGACAGGCTTAAGGCCCAGTACTTC
cdr3_aa: CASSDYKDRLKAQYF

j_call: TRBJ1-2
v_call: TRBV7-3
clone_size: many
d_call: NA
cdr3_nt: TGTGCCAGCAGCTTCGGCATCTCTAACTATGGCTACACCTTC
cdr3_aa: CASSFGISNYGYTF

j_call: TRBJ2-7
v_call: TRBV5-1
clone_size: NA
d_call: TRBD1
cdr3_nt: TGCGCCAGCAGTGAACAGGGGGCCTACGAGCAGTACTTC
cdr3_aa: CASSEQGAYEQYF

j_call: TRBJ2-2
v_call: TRBV4-2
clone_size: few
d_call: TRBD2
cdr3_nt: TGTGCCAGCAGCCCCGGTGGTTTGGGCGGGAGACTGGACACCGGGGAGCTGTTTTTT
cdr3_aa: CASSPGGLGGRLDTGELFF

j_call: TRBJ2-5
v_call: TRBV18
clone_size: many
d_call: NA
cdr3_nt: TGTGCCAGCTCACCAGGGAGCGGAACTGAAGAGACCCAGTACTTC
cdr3_aa: CASSPGSGTEETQYF

j_call: TRBJ2-3
v_call: TRBV30
clone_size: many
d_call: TRBD1
cdr3_nt: TGTGCCTGGAGTAGGGGACAGGGAATAGATACGCAGTATTTT
cdr3_aa: CAWSRGQGIDTQYF

j_call: TRBJ1-5
v_call: TRBV12-3/TRBV12-4
clone_size: many
d_call: TRBD1
cdr3_nt: TGTGCCAGCAGGCAAGGGACAGGGGGCACTCAGCCCCAGCATTTT
cdr3_aa: CASRQGTGGTQPQHF

j_call: TRBJ2-2
v_call: TRBV7-6
clone_size: many
d_call: NA
cdr3_nt: TGTGCCAGCAGCATATGGCCGGGGGAGCTGTTTTTT
cdr3_aa: CASSIWPGELFF

j_call: TRBJ2-4
v_call: TRBV5-1
clone_size: many
d_call: NA
cdr3_nt: TGCGCCAGCAGCTCCATACCATCCCAACTAGCCAAAAACATTCAGTACTTC
cdr3_aa: CASSSIPSQLAKNIQYF

j_call: TRBJ2-7
v_call: TRBV5-4
clone_size: few
d_call: NA
cdr3_nt: TGTGCCAGCAGCTTGGAGGTAAACGAGCAGTACTTC
cdr3_aa: CASSLEVNEQYF

j_call: TRBJ1-2
v_call: TRBV7-9
clone_size: many
d_call: NA
cdr3_nt: TGTGCCAGCAGCTCCGGGACTACGGACTATGGCTACACCTTC
cdr3_aa: CASSSGTTDYGYTF